This T cell receptor beta chain was profiled in a study of blood T cell repertoires in COVID-19. Study overall: COVID-19 samples from acute and convalescent phases originated in the United States, Italy and Spain. Sample material is recorded as cDNA or gDNA derived from T cells, B-cell-depleted T cells, or PBMCs.

Per the authors' pipeline: From reference gene primer amplification, estimates of nucleated cell counts were derived. TCRdb's copy holds only in-frame clones and misses some; the assay was immunoSEQ multiplex PCR. V, J and clone size are taken as reported in that table, and D and trimming were inferred from the DNA itself. In the table there are about 14,000 clones, approximately 80% of which are singletons. The CDR3 runs to 12 residues. CDR1 ENHRY and CDR2 SYGVKD come from the germline V gene. Trimming stripped 10 bases from V and 6 bases from J, with 13 bases between. The TCR sequence derives from a woman aged 45-65 years with active or convalescent COVID-19. Sequenced: peripheral blood. The V call is TRBV10-3, the J call TRBJ1-5, with D maybe TRBD1 (6 bases). The CDR3 region has the DNA TGTGCCACCTGGGAGGGGGTTCAGCCCCAGCATTTT. Translation gives CATWEGVQPQHF.